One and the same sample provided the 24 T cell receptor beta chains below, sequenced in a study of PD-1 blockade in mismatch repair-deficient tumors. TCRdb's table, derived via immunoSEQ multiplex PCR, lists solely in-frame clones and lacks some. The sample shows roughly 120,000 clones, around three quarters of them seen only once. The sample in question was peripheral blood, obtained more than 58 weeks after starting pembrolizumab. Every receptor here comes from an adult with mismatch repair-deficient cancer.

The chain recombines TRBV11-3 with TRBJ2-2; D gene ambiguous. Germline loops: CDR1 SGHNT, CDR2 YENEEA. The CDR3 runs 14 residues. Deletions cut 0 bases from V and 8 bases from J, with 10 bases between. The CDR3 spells CASSLEGFGGELFF. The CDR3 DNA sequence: TGTGCCAGCAGCTTAGAAGGATTCGGGGGGGAGCTGTTTTTT.

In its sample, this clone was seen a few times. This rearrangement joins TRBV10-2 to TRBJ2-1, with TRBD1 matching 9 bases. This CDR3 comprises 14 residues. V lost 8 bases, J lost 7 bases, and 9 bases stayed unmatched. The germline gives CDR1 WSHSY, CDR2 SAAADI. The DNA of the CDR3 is TGCGCCAGCGTAGACAGGGGGTATATGAATGAGCAGTTCTTC. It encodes CASVDRGYMNEQFF.

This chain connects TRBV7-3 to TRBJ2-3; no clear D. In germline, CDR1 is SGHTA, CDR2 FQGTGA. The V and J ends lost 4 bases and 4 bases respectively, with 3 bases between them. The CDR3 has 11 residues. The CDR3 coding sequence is TGTGCCAGCAGCTCGTCAGATACGCAGTATTTT. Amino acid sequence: CASSSSDTQYF.

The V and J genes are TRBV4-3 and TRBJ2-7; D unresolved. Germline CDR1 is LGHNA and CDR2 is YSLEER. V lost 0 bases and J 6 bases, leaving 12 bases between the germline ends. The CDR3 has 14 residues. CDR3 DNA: TGCGCCAGCAGCCAAGAACGCATTCCGGGCGAGCAGTACTTC. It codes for CASSQERIPGEQYF.

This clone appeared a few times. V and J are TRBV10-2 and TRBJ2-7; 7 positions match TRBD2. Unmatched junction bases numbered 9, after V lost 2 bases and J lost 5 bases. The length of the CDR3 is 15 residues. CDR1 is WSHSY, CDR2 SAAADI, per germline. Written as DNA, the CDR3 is TGCGCCAGCAGTGAGGTGGGCGGGAGCAGGCACGAGCAGTACTTC. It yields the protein CASSEVGGSRHEQYF.

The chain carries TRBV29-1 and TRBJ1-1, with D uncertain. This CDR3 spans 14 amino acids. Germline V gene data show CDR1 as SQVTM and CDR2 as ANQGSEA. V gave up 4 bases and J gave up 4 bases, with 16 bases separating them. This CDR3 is CSVVKELRTTEAFF. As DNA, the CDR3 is TGCAGCGTTGTAAAGGAATTGCGGACCACTGAAGCTTTCTTT.

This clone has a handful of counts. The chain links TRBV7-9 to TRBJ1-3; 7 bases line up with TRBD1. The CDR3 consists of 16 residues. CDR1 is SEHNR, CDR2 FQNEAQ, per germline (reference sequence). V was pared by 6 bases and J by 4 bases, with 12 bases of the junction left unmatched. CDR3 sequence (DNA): TGTGCCAGCAGTTCATTATGGACAGGCTCAGGAAACACCATATATTTT. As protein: CASSSLWTGSGNTIYF.

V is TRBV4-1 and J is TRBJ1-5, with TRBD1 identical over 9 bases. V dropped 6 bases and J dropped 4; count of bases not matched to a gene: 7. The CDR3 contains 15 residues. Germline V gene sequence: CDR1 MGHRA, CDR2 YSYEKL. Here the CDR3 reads CASSQRQGENQPQHF. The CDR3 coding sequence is TGCGCCAGCAGTCAGCGACAGGGGGAGAATCAGCCCCAGCATTTT.

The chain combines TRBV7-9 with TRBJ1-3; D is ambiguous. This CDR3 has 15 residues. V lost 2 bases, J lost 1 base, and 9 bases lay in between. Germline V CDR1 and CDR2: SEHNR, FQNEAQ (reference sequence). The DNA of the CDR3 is TGTGCCAGCAGCTTAAGCTGGGGTTCTGGAAACACCATATATTTT. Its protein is CASSLSWGSGNTIYF. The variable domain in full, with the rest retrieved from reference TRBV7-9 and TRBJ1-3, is DTGVSQNPRHKITKRGQNVTFRCDPISEHNRLYWYRQTLGQGPEFLTYFQNEAQLEKSRLLSDRFSAERPKGSFSTLEIQRTEQGDSAMYLCASSLSWGSGNTIYFGEGSWLTVV.

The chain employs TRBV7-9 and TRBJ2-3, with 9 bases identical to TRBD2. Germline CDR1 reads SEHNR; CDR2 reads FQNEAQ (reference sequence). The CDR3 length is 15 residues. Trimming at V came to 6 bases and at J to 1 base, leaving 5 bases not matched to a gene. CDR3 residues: CASRVWTSGTDTQYF. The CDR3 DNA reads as TGTGCCAGCAGGGTTTGGACTAGCGGCACAGATACGCAGTATTTT.

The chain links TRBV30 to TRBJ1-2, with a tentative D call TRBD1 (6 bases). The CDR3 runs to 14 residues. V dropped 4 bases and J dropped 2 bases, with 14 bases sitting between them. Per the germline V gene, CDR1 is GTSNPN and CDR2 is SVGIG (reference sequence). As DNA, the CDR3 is TGTGCCTGGATTCGGACAGATTTAAACTATGGCTACACCTTC. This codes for CAWIRTDLNYGYTF.

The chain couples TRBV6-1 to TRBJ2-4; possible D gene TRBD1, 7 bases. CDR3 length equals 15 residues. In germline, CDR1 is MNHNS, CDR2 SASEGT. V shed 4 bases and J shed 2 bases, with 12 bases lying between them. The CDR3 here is CASSARGVTKNIQYF. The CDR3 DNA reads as TGTGCCAGCAGTGCCAGGGGGGTCACCAAAAACATTCAGTACTTC.

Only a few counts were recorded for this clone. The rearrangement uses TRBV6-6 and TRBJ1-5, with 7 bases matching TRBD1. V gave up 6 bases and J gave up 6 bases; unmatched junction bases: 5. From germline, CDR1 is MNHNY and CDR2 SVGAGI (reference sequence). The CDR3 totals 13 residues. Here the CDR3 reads CASSLDRAQPQHF. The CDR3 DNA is TGTGCCAGCAGCCTCGACAGGGCTCAGCCCCAGCATTTT.

The CDR3 coding sequence is TGCGCCAGCAGTGAGTCAGGAGACAGGGGGCGCGAGCAGTACTTC. This sequence encodes CASSESGDRGREQYF. The chain couples TRBV10-1 to TRBJ2-7; 10 nucleotides align to TRBD1. The length of the CDR3 is 15 residues. From germline, CDR1 is WNHNN and CDR2 SYGVQD (reference sequence). J lost 6 bases, V lost 0 bases, and 5 bases had no gene match.

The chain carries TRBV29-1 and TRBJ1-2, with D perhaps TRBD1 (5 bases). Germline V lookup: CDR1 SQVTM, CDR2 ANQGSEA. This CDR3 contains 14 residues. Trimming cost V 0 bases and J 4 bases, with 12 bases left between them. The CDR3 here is CSVEDQRGGYGYTF. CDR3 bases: TGCAGCGTTGAAGATCAGCGGGGCGGCTATGGCTACACCTTC.

In DNA, the CDR3 is TGTGCCAGCTCACCACAGGTATCGAAGGCTGGAAACACCATATATTTT. Its protein is CASSPQVSKAGNTIYF. This chain connects TRBV18 to TRBJ1-3; D is unclear. CDR3 length: 16 residues. Germline lookup yields CDR1 KGHSH and CDR2 LQKENI. Deletions cut 1 base from V and 2 bases from J, with 12 bases between.

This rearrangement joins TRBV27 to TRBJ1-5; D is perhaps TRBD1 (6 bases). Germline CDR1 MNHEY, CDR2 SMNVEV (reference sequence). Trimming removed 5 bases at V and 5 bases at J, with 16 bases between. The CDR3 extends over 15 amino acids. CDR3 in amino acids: CASSLTPGHDQPQHF. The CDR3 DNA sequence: TGTGCCAGCAGTCTGACCCCGGGACACGATCAGCCCCAGCATTTT.

This CDR3 reads CASSPTAAVGYGYTF. The DNA for the CDR3 is TGTGCCAGCAGCCCGACGGCGGCAGTCGGCTATGGCTACACCTTC. The chain couples TRBV5-4 to TRBJ1-2; D unclear. The germline V gene encodes CDR1 SGHNT and CDR2 YYREEE (reference sequence). V was shortened by 4 bases and J by 4 bases, with 17 bases between the two germline ends. The CDR3 contains 15 residues.

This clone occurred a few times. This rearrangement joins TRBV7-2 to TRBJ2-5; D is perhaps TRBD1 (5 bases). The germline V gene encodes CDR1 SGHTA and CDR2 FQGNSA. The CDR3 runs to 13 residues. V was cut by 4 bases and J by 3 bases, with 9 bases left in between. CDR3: CASSWTREETQYF. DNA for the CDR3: TGTGCCAGCAGCTGGACAAGGGAAGAGACCCAGTACTTC.

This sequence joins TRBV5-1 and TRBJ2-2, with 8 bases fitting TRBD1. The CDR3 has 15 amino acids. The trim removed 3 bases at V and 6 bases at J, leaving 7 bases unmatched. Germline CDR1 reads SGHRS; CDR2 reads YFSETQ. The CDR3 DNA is TGCGCCAGCAGCTCTTACAGGGGGGAGCCCGGGGAGCTGTTTTTT. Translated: CASSSYRGEPGELFF.

In DNA, the CDR3 is TGTGCCAGCAGCTTGTTAATAGGGGGCTACGAGCAGTACTTC. It yields the protein CASSLLIGGYEQYF. J is TRBJ2-7 and V is TRBV5-6; D may be TRBD1 (6 bases). The CDR3 sequence is 14 residues long. CDR1 and CDR2 (germline): SGHDT, YYEEEE. V was cut by 1 base and J by 3 bases, with 11 bases left in between.

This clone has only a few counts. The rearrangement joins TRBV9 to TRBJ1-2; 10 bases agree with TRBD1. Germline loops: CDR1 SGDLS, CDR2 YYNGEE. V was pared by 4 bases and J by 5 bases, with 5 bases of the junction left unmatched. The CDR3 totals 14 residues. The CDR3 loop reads CASSPGQGEYGYTF. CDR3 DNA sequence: TGTGCCAGCAGCCCAGGACAGGGGGAGTATGGCTACACCTTC.

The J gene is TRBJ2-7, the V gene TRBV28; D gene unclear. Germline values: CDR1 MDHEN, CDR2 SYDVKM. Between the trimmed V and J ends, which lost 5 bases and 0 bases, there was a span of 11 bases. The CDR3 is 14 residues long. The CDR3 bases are TGTGCCAGCAGTCCCTACCCGAGCTCCTACGAGCAGTACTTC. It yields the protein CASSPYPSSYEQYF.

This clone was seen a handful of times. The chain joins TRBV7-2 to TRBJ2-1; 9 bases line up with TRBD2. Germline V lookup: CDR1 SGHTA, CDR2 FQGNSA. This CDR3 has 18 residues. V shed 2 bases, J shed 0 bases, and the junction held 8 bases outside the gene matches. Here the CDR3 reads CASSLRGRALSSYNEQFF. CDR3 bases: TGTGCCAGCAGCTTACGCGGGAGGGCCCTGAGCTCCTACAATGAGCAGTTCTTC.